The TCR beta chain described here comes from a study of blood T cell repertoires in COVID-19. About the study: Whether acute or convalescent, the COVID-19 samples came from the United States, Italy and Spain.

This clone was seen more than once but under ten times. Authors' methods: Reference gene primer amplification gave nucleated cell count estimates. Only in-frame clones appear in the TCRdb table, and some are missing; sequencing was by immunoSEQ multiplex PCR. That table gives V, J and clone size, and the DNA gave D and trimming. This sample carries around 370,000 clones, about 88% of them seen once, and the ten largest clones take around 6.6%. The CDR3 has 11 amino acids. Trimming shortened V by 2 bases and J by 3 bases, and 3 bases separated the two germline ends. Germline V gene data show CDR1 as SGHRS and CDR2 as YFSETQ. One Seattle source followed patients from active infection through their disease course.

This chain joins TRBV5-1 and TRBJ2-7; D not certain. This TCR came from a woman aged 70 to 79 with COVID-19, enrolled during active disease. The sample comprised peripheral blood. Here the CDR3 DNA reads TGCGCCAGCAGCTTTAACTACGAGCAGTACTTC. This translates into CASSFNYEQYF.